Shown below are 28 T cell receptor beta chains from a single sample sequenced in a study of tumor and adjacent non-tumor tissue in lung cancer. A modified ARM-PCR protocol with three rounds of nested PCR amplified TCRbeta. TCRdb independently ran MiXCR on the multiplex PCR reads; one entry per CDR3 protein. This sample has tens of thousands of distinct CDR3 sequences, with around 70% found just once. No cell sorting was done before RNA was extracted from the tissue. More than 3 cm separated this lung sample from the edge of the tumor. The source material was distant non-tumor lung tissue. The receptor source for this set is a woman in her forties or fifties with non-small cell lung cancer.

For this clonotype: A clone one base away is much larger, so this may be a read error. The CDR3 DNA follows: TGCAGTGCTTATAGGGCCGGGGGGCTGTTTTTT. Residues: CSAYRAGGLFF. The gene calls are TRBV20-1 and TRBJ2-2; D might be TRBD2 (6 bases). Germline V gene lookup returns CDR1 DFQATT and CDR2 SNEGSKA (reference sequence). This CDR3 is built from 11 residues.

A remark on this clonotype: No conserved phenylalanine or tryptophan ends this CDR3, so it is likely a read error. The V call is TRBV4-1, the J call TRBJ2-7; 9 bases align to TRBD1. The CDR3 sequence is 16 residues long. Germline V gives CDR1 MGHRA, CDR2 YSYEKL. The chain's CDR3 is CASSQDMYRGLSEQYL. For the CDR3, the DNA is TGCGCCAGTAGCCAAGATATGTACAGGGGGCTTTCCGAGCAGTACCTC.

This clonotype came up many times. The chain uses TRBV7-9 and TRBJ2-1; D ambiguous. Germline CDR1 SEHNR, CDR2 FQNEAQ (reference sequence). This CDR3 comprises 13 residues. Trimming pared 5 bases from V and 1 base from J, leaving 6 bases between. The CDR3 reads CASSLSSYNEQFF. The CDR3 DNA reads TGTGCCAGCAGCCTCAGTTCCTACAATGAGCAGTTCTTC.

This chain joins TRBV6-1 and TRBJ1-4; possible D gene TRBD1, 5 bases. Per the germline V gene, CDR1 is MNHNS and CDR2 is SASEGT. This CDR3 has 16 residues. The germline V and J ends were trimmed by 4 bases and 6 bases, with 18 bases remaining between them. The CDR3 spells CASSGRWTPSYEKLFF. CDR3 sequence (DNA): TGTGCCAGCAGTGGACGCTGGACACCCTCATATGAAAAACTGTTTTTT.

The genes are TRBV6-1 and TRBJ2-1, with D unclear. CDR1 and CDR2 from the germline V gene are MNHNS and SASEGT. This CDR3 has 15 residues. As DNA, the CDR3 is TGTCCCACCAGTGAAGGTGGCGCACCGAGCAATGAGCAGTTCTTC. It codes for CPTSEGGAPSNEQFF.

Remarks on this clonotype: A much larger clone is a single base away; this may be a read error. J is TRBJ1-2 and V is TRBV12-3 or TRBV12-4; tentatively, D is TRBD1 (6 bases). The CDR3 sequence is 13 residues long. CDR3 in DNA: TGTGCCAGCAGCCAGGACAGCGGCTATAGCTACACCTTC. Protein: CASSQDSGYSYTF.

On this clonotype: One end of the junction varies from germline; a read error may be responsible. The chain joins TRBV11-2 to TRBJ2-1; 8 nucleotides match TRBD2. Germline CDR1 SGHAT, CDR2 FQNNGV. The CDR3 has 15 residues. The CDR3, as DNA: TGTGCCAACAGCTTAGGACTAGCTAAGTACAATGAGCAGTTCTTC. It encodes CANSLGLAKYNEQFF.

In this sample, this clonotype turned up a few times. This clone may be a read error of a much larger clone one base away. The chain employs TRBV4-2 and TRBJ1-6; D not certain. CDR3 length: 16 residues. CDR1 LGHNA and CDR2 YNFKEQ come from the germline V gene. The V gene lost 0 bases and the J gene lost 9 bases, with 15 bases spanning the gap. CDR3 nucleotides: TGTGCCAGCAGCCAAGAGGGCATCGGGATCGGTTCACCCCTCCACTTT. This encodes CASSQEGIGIGSPLHF.

As for this clonotype: One end of the junction is discordant with germline, which a read error may explain. The CDR3 bases are TGTGCCAGCAACTTATCTCCTCCAAATAACTATGGCTACACCTTC. It translates to CASNLSPPNNYGYTF. The chain uses TRBV11-2 and TRBJ1-2; D unresolved. The CDR3 extends over 15 amino acids. Germline loops: CDR1 SGHAT, CDR2 FQNNGV.

Comments on this clonotype: This may be a read error: a much more frequent sequence differs by one nucleotide. A read error is likely, as this CDR3 ends without the conserved phenylalanine or tryptophan. J is TRBJ1-1 and V is TRBV4-2, with 8 bases fitting TRBD1. Germline trimming cut 6 bases from V and 4 bases from J; bases unmatched to any gene: 7. Germline assignment: CDR1 LGHNA and CDR2 YNFKEQ. CDR3 length: 14 residues. The CDR3 nucleotides are TGTGCCAGCAGACAGACAGGGGAAGGCACTGAAGCTTTCATT. The encoded protein is CASRQTGEGTEAFI.

In this sample, this clonotype turned up once. No conserved phenylalanine or tryptophan is present at the end of the CDR3, so a read error is the likely explanation. This chain connects TRBV20-1 to TRBJ2-1, with 10 bases lining up with TRBD2. The V gene's germline CDR1 is DFQATT and CDR2 SNEGSKA (reference sequence). The CDR3 sequence is 17 residues long. V dropped 1 base and J dropped 7; count of bases not matched to a gene: 13. This CDR3 is CSARVRGKGLAANEQFS. As DNA, the CDR3 is TGCAGTGCTAGAGTGCGTGGTAAAGGACTAGCGGCAAATGAGCAGTTCTCC.

Notes on this clonotype: A much larger clone is a single base away; this may be a read error. The J gene is TRBJ2-7, the V gene TRBV6-2 or TRBV6-3; 9 bases are a match to TRBD2. Germline V gene sequence: CDR1 MNHEY, CDR2 SVGEGT. This CDR3 has 14 amino acids. The CDR3, as DNA: TGTACCAGCAGCATTAGCGGGAGAGGTGGCGAGCAGTACTTC. Translation: CTSSISGRGGEQYF.

CDR3 region: CSARTSGNYNEQFF. As DNA, the CDR3 is TGCAGTGCTAGGACTAGCGGGAACTACAATGAGCAGTTCTTC. The chain couples TRBV20-1 to TRBJ2-1; 11 nucleotides match TRBD2. The germline V gene has CDR1 DFQATT and CDR2 SNEGSKA (reference sequence). This CDR3 is 14 amino acids long. With V trimmed by 3 bases and J by 3 bases, 1 base remained unmatched.

This rearrangement joins TRBV11-2 to TRBJ2-1; D uncertain. The V and J ends lost 7 bases and 2 bases respectively, with 12 bases between them. This CDR3 is built from 14 residues. Germline V CDR1 and CDR2: SGHAT, FQNNGV. In nucleotides, the CDR3 is TGTGCCAGCATAGCTTTAGACACCTACAATGAGCAGTTCTTC. This gives the protein CASIALDTYNEQFF.

With respect to this clonotype: A read error is likely, as this CDR3 ends without the conserved phenylalanine or tryptophan. The rearrangement links TRBV20-1 to TRBJ2-3; D unclear. Trimming removed 0 bases from V and 8 bases from J, with 6 bases in between. CDR1 is DFQATT and CDR2 is SNEGSKA in the germline V gene (reference sequence). The CDR3 is 11 amino acids. CDR3 sequence (DNA): TGCAGTGCTAGAGATCTTAGTACGCAGTATTAT. Translation: CSARDLSTQYY.

V is TRBV28 and J is TRBJ1-5; a possible D gene is TRBD1 (5 bases). The V and J ends lost 8 bases and 4 bases respectively, with 9 bases between them. The CDR3 contains 12 residues. Germline V lookup: CDR1 MDHEN, CDR2 SYDVKM. The CDR3 reads CASWGRNQPQHF. In DNA form, the CDR3 reads TGTGCCAGCTGGGGCAGGAATCAGCCCCAGCATTTT.

Notes on this clonotype: Because it lacks the conserved phenylalanine or tryptophan at the end, this CDR3 is likely a read error. The chain combines TRBV6-5 with TRBJ1-2; D is possibly TRBD1 (6 bases). CDR1 is MNHEY and CDR2 is SVGAGI in the germline V gene. This CDR3 is 20 amino acids long. CDR3 nucleotide sequence: TGTGCAAGCACCCCCTTAATAAGCCGAATGGGGGGGCGGAAGCACTATGGCTACACCTTA. It encodes CASTPLISRMGGRKHYGYTL.

This clonotype was detected many times. The CDR3 protein is CSASDYGRKNTEAFF. CDR3 bases: TGCAGTGCTAGTGACTATGGCAGGAAGAACACTGAAGCTTTCTTT. V and J are TRBV20-1 and TRBJ1-1; no firm D call. V shed 3 bases and J shed 1 base, with 15 bases lying between them. Germline V gene sequence: CDR1 DFQATT, CDR2 SNEGSKA (reference sequence). The CDR3 length is 15 residues.

About this clonotype: One end of the junction varies from germline; a read error may be responsible. CDR3 sequence (DNA): TGCACTGTAAGTCGTTTGGGTTCCTACGAGCAGTATTTC. Amino acids: CTVSRLGSYEQYF. The chain recombines TRBV20-1 with TRBJ2-7; D is unresolved. Germline lookup yields CDR1 DFQATT and CDR2 SNEGSKA (reference sequence). The CDR3 covers 13 residues.

This sequence joins TRBV20-1 and TRBJ2-1; the D gene is possibly TRBD2 (6 bases). This CDR3 region has 15 residues. Germline V gives CDR1 DFQATT, CDR2 SNEGSKA (reference sequence). Between the trimmed V and J ends, which lost 7 bases and 4 bases, there was a span of 20 bases. The DNA for the CDR3 is TGCAGTGTTACCCCTTTTCAGCGGGCTTACAATGAGCAGTTCTTC. Protein product: CSVTPFQRAYNEQFF.

Concerning this clonotype: This CDR3 fails to terminate in the conserved phenylalanine or tryptophan, so it likely reflects a read error. V usage is TRBV5-1 and J usage is TRBJ2-7, with 9 nucleotides matching TRBD1. V shed 4 bases and J 6 bases; nucleotides not matched to a gene: 2. Germline V gene sequence: CDR1 SGHRS, CDR2 YFSETQ. CDR3 length equals 12 residues. The CDR3 is CASSADRGEQYL. The CDR3 coding sequence is TGCGCCAGCAGCGCGGACAGGGGCGAGCAGTACCTC.

Worth noting for this clonotype: A read error is possible here, since a much larger clone lies one base away. The chain recombines TRBV24-1 with TRBJ2-2, with 10 bases that match TRBD2. This CDR3 comprises 16 residues. The germline V gene has CDR1 KGHDR and CDR2 SFDVKD. Germline trimming cut 6 bases from V and 4 bases from J; bases unmatched to any gene: 7. The CDR3 bases are TGTGCCACCAGTTATAGGACTAGCGGTATCACCGGGGAGCTGTTTTTT. Residues: CATSYRTSGITGELFF.

On this clonotype itself: Sequence at one end of the junction differs from germline and may be a read error. This chain joins TRBV28 and TRBJ1-5; TRBD1 matches at 7 bases. This CDR3 is 14 amino acids long. Germline CDR1 reads MDHEN; CDR2 reads SYDVKM. CDR3 coding DNA: TGTGCCAGCACTTGGGGACAGAGCAATCAGCTCCAGCATTTT. It is translated as CASTWGQSNQLQHF.

This clonotype showed up just a few times. With a much larger clone just one base away, this may be a read error. The chain recombines TRBV20-1 with TRBJ2-2, with 8 bases fitting TRBD1. This CDR3 is 15 amino acids long. Germline trimming cut 6 bases from V and 3 bases from J; bases unmatched to any gene: 9. In germline, CDR1 is DFQATT, CDR2 SNEGSKA (reference sequence). Written as DNA, the CDR3 is TGCAGTGCCGCTTCCGGACAGGGAGACACCGGGGAGCTGTTTTTT. Amino acid sequence: CSAASGQGDTGELFF.

To note about this clonotype: Germline and junction disagree at one end, which may indicate a read error. The chain has TRBV6-6 and TRBJ2-6, with D possibly being TRBD2 (6 bases). This CDR3 spans 16 amino acids. CDR1 is MNHNY, CDR2 SVGAGI, per germline (reference sequence). CDR3 sequence: CASTREAYSGANLLTF. CDR3 sequence (DNA): TGTGCTAGCACCAGGGAGGCGTACTCTGGGGCCAACCTCCTGACTTTC.

This clonotype was found a few times. The junction differs from germline at one of its ends, possibly a read error. This chain joins TRBV11-2 and TRBJ2-2; D tentatively fits TRBD1 or TRBD2 (5 bases each). Germline V gene lookup returns CDR1 SGHAT and CDR2 FQNNGV. The CDR3 is 17 amino acids. The CDR3 DNA sequence: TGTGTCAGCAGTTGTGGGGGTAGCAGAATTTCCACCGGGGAGCTGTTTTTT. Amino acid sequence: CVSSCGGSRISTGELFF.

As regards this clonotype: The junction shows a germline mismatch at one end, possibly a read error. The chain has TRBV11-2 and TRBJ2-7, with 8 nucleotides matching TRBD2. There are 18 residues in the CDR3. The germline gives CDR1 SGHAT, CDR2 FQNNGV. CDR3 coding DNA: TGTGCCAGCATCCTTAGAATTCTATCGGGAGGGAGCTCCTACGAGCGGTACTTC. This translates into CASILRILSGGSSYERYF.

As to this clonotype: This may stem from a read error, because a much larger clone lies one nucleotide away. This chain connects TRBV4-1 to TRBJ2-1; D unclear. Germline CDR1 MGHRA, CDR2 YSYEKL. This CDR3 region has 13 residues. V was cut by 3 bases and J by 3 bases, with 6 bases left in between. The DNA of the CDR3 is TGCGCCAGCAGCCAGAGCGTCTACAATGAGCAGTTCTTC. As protein: CASSQSVYNEQFF.